A single sample gave rise to the 13 T cell receptor beta chains below, sequenced in a study of T cells after yellow fever vaccination. Each CDR3 protein gets one entry after TCRdb re-called the 5' RACE reads with MiXCR. The repertoire holds hundreds of thousands of distinct CDR3 sequences, with roughly 12% as singletons. This specimen consisted of PBMCs, obtained on the day of the yellow fever booster vaccination. These receptors came from a man between 25 and 39 years old who received the YFV17D yellow fever vaccine.

The table lists this clonotype with a few counts. The rearrangement joins TRBV5-1 to TRBJ2-2; TRBD1 might be the D (5 bases). Germline loops: CDR1 SGHRS, CDR2 YFSETQ. The CDR3 sequence is 14 residues long. The V end was cut by 4 bases, the J end by 2 bases, with 9 bases between. The chain's CDR3 is CASSTDRNTGELFF. CDR3 nucleotide sequence: TGCGCCAGCAGCACCGACAGAAACACCGGGGAGCTGTTTTTT.

The chain combines TRBV10-3 with TRBJ2-5, with 8 positions matching TRBD1. This CDR3 contains 18 residues. The V gene's germline CDR1 is ENHRY and CDR2 SYGVKD. Losses at the gene ends were 3 bases for V and 2 bases for J; bases not matched to a gene: 14. Written as DNA, the CDR3 is TGTGCCATCAGTGATTTTGGACAGGGTGTTTGGGGGCAAGAGACCCAGTACTTC. Residues: CAISDFGQGVWGQETQYF.

The V gene is TRBV14, the J gene TRBJ2-7; D is perhaps TRBD2 (5 bases). The CDR3 consists of 15 residues. V shed 0 bases and J shed 2 bases, with 11 bases lying between them. Germline values: CDR1 SGHDN, CDR2 FVKESK. In DNA, the CDR3 is TGTGCCAGCAGCCAAGAACGGGGAATAGCCTACGAGCAGTACTTC. Its translation: CASSQERGIAYEQYF. Looking up the rest from reference TRBV14 and TRBJ2-7 gives the full variable domain: EAGVTQFPSHSVIEKGQTVTLRCDPISGHDNLYWYRRVMGKEIKFLLHFVKESKQDESGMPNNRFLAERTGGTYSTLKVQPAELEDSGVYFCASSQERGIAYEQYFGPGTRLTVT.

This clonotype showed up just a few times. The chain recombines TRBV12-3 or TRBV12-4 with TRBJ2-2; no definite D call. This CDR3 has 16 amino acids. V was cut by 1 base and J by 5 bases, with 14 bases left in between. This chain's CDR3 is CASSLEVLGPTGELFF. In DNA form, the CDR3 reads TGTGCCAGCAGTTTAGAGGTTCTTGGCCCTACCGGGGAGCTGTTTTTT.

The chain employs TRBV6-5 and TRBJ2-7; D possibly matches TRBD1 or TRBD2 (5 bases each). The CDR3 is 15 amino acids. Looked up from germline, CDR1 is MNHEY and CDR2 is SVGAGI. V lost 2 bases to trimming and J lost 0 bases, with 11 bases between them. CDR3 in amino acids: CASSYQSGPSYEQYF. CDR3 in DNA: TGTGCCAGCAGTTACCAATCGGGACCCTCCTACGAGCAGTACTTC.

The gene calls are TRBV5-4 and TRBJ2-1, with 7 bases that match TRBD2. V lost 8 bases and J lost 9; bases outside the gene matches: 8. Germline CDR1 SGHNT, CDR2 YYREEE (reference sequence). The length of the CDR3 is 12 residues. The CDR3 here is CASGIGGGEQFF. CDR3 in DNA: TGTGCCAGTGGGATTGGGGGGGGTGAGCAGTTCTTC. The variable domain in full, completed from reference TRBV5-4 and TRBJ2-1, reads ETGVTQSPTHLIKTRGQQVTLRCSSQSGHNTVSWYQQALGQGPQFIFQYYREEENGRGNFPPRFSGLQFPNYSSELNVNALELDDSALYLCASGIGGGEQFFGPGTRLTVL.

This sequence joins TRBV7-8 and TRBJ2-7, with a possible D match to TRBD2 (5 bases). CDR1 and CDR2 from the germline V gene are SGHVS and FQNEAQ. The CDR3 is 17 residues long. V lost 3 bases, J lost 0 bases, and 18 bases lay in between. The CDR3: CASSFGASWISSYEQYF. CDR3 in DNA: TGTGCCAGCAGCTTCGGTGCTAGCTGGATAAGCTCCTACGAGCAGTACTTC.

V gene TRBV5-1 combines with J gene TRBJ2-3; D is possibly TRBD1 (5 bases). This CDR3 region has 13 residues. Per germline, CDR1 SGHRS and CDR2 YFSETQ. The V end was cut by 7 bases, the J end by 0 bases, with 9 bases between. The CDR3 sequence: CASGHPSTDTQYF. CDR3 nucleotides: TGCGCCAGCGGACACCCAAGCACAGATACGCAGTATTTT.

The table lists this clonotype with a few counts. The gene calls are TRBV20-1 and TRBJ2-1; D is unresolved. Between the trimmed V and J ends, which lost 5 bases and 5 bases, there was a span of 10 bases. The CDR3 length is 12 residues. Germline CDR1 is DFQATT and CDR2 is SNEGSKA (reference sequence). The CDR3 sequence is CSAGSSNNEQFF. CDR3 DNA sequence: TGCAGTGCTGGATCCTCGAACAATGAGCAGTTCTTC.

This clonotype has just a few counts. J is TRBJ2-7 and V is TRBV6-5; 7 positions match TRBD2. Germline CDR1 reads MNHEY; CDR2 reads SVGAGI. V was pared by 2 bases and J by 4 bases, with 11 bases of the junction left unmatched. This CDR3 has 16 residues. As DNA, the CDR3 is TGTGCCAGCAGTTACCAGGCGAGGCGGGGGATTTACGAGCAGTACTTC. Translating gives CASSYQARRGIYEQYF.

This chain links TRBV19 with TRBJ2-2; maybe TRBD2 (6 bases). This CDR3 spans 16 amino acids. Trimming removed 6 bases from V and 0 bases from J, with 14 bases in between. Germline-derived CDR1 and CDR2 are LNHDA and SQIVND (reference sequence). CDR3 in amino acids: CASRRLEMSNTGELFF. DNA for the CDR3: TGTGCCAGTAGGAGACTAGAGATGTCGAACACCGGGGAGCTGTTTTTT.

The V and J genes are TRBV18 and TRBJ1-3; D uncertain. This CDR3 is built from 15 residues. CDR1 is KGHSH, CDR2 LQKENI, per germline. The germline V and J ends were trimmed by 2 bases and 0 bases, with 8 bases remaining between them. This CDR3 is CASSPSRNSGNTIYF. As DNA, the CDR3 is TGTGCCAGCTCACCATCTCGAAACTCTGGAAACACCATATATTTT.

In this sample, this clonotype turned up a few times. The V call is TRBV4-3, the J call TRBJ2-3; D unclear. The V and J ends lost 0 bases and 5 bases respectively, with 18 bases between them. Germline V lookup: CDR1 LGHNA, CDR2 YSLEER. The CDR3 extends over 17 amino acids. Here the CDR3 reads CASSQEWTQEAGDTQYF. CDR3 DNA: TGCGCCAGCAGCCAAGAATGGACCCAGGAAGCCGGAGATACGCAGTATTTT.